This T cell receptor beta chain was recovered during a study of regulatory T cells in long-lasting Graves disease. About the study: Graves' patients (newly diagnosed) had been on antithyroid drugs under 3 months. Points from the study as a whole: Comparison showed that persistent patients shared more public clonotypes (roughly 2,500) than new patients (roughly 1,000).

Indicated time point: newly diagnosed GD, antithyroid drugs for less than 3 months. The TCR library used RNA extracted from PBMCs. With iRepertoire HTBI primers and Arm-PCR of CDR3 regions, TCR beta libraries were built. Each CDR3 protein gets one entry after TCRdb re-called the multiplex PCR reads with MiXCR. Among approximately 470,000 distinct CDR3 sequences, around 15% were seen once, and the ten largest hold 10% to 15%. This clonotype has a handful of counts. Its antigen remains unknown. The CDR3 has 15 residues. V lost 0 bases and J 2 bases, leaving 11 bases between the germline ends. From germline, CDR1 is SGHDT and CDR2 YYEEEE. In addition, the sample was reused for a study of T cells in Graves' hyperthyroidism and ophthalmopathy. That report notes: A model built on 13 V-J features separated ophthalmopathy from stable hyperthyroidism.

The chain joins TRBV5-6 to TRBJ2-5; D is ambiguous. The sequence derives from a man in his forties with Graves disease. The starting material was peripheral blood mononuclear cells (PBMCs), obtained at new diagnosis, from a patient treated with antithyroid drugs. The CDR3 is CASSLESFHQETQYF. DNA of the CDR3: TGTGCCAGCAGCTTGGAGTCTTTCCATCAAGAGACCCAGTACTTC.